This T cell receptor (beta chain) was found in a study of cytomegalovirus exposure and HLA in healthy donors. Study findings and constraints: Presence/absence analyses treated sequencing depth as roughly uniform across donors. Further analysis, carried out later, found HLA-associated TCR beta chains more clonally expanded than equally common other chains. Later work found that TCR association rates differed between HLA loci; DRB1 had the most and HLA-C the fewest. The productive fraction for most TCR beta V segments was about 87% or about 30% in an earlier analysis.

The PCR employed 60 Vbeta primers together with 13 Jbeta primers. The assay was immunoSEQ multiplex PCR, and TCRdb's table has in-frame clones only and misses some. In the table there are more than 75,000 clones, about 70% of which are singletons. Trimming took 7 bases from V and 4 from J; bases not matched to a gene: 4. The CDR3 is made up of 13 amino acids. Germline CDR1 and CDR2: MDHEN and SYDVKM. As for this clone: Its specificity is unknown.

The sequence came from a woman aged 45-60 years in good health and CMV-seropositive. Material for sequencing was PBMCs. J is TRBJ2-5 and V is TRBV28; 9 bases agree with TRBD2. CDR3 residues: CASISGSIETQYF. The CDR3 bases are TGTGCCAGCATTAGCGGGAGTATAGAGACCCAGTACTTC.